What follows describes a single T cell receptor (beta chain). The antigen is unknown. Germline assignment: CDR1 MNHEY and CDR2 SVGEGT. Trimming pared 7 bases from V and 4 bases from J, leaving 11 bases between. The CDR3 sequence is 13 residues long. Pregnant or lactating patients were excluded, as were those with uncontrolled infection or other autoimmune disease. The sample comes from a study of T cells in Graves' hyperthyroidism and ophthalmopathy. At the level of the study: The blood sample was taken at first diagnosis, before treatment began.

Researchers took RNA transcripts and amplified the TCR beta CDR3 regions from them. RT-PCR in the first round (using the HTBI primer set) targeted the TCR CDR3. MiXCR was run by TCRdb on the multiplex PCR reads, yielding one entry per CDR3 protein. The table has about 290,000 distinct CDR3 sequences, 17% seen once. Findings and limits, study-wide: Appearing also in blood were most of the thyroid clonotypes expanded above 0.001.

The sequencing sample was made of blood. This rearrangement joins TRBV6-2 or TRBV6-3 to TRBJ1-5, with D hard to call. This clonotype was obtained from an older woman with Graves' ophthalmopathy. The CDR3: CASNIYMNQPQHF. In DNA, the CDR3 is TGTGCCAGCAACATCTACATGAATCAGCCCCAGCATTTT.